This T cell receptor (beta chain) was obtained from a study of Ad26.COV2.S vaccination and SARS-CoV-2 variants. Across the whole study: Among those in the COV1001 Ad26.COV2.S trial arm was the donor.

Trimming cost V 1 base and J 6 bases, with 16 bases left between them. Germline CDR1 reads SGHTA; CDR2 reads FQGNSA. CDR3 length: 16 amino acids. Treatment noted: roughly 20 received Ad26.COV2.S at low or high dose, single or two shots; 5 received placebo; per-sample allocation not given. Samples came from day 63 after the first vaccine or placebo injection. About this clone: The antigen is undetermined.

Study outcomes and limitations: There was a possibility that the TCR breadth and depth analyses underestimated total T cell responses.

Measured with immunoSEQ multiplex PCR; TCRdb has only the in-frame clones, and not every one. The sample lists some 400,000 clones; over 75% were seen once. Sequenced here: peripheral blood, sampled in a trial of Ad26.COV2.S vaccine versus placebo. This receptor was identified in a person between 18 and 65 years old who received the Ad26.COV2.S COVID-19 vaccine or a placebo. The chain joins TRBV7-2 to TRBJ2-1; the D gene is possibly TRBD2 (6 bases). The chain's CDR3 is CASSLGVAAGGNEQFF. The CDR3 coding sequence is TGTGCCAGCAGCTTAGGGGTGGCAGCCGGGGGCAATGAGCAGTTCTTC.